One and the same sample provided the 20 T cell receptor beta chains below, sequenced in a study of CD8+ T cells in alopecia areata. Extraction and reverse transcription of RNA yielded cDNA as the sequencing template. Assay: immunoSEQ multiplex PCR; the TCRdb copy retains only in-frame clones and omits some. The sample shows 180,000 or so clones, roughly 50% of them seen only once. The treatment is: oral pan-JAK inhibitor, 5-10 mg twice daily. The starting material was CD8+ T cells sorted from blood, obtained at week 24, from a patient treated with tofacitinib. These receptors were collected from a human donor with alopecia areata.

The chain couples TRBV19 to TRBJ2-1, with 10 bases fitting TRBD2. The germline gives CDR1 LNHDA, CDR2 SQIVND (reference sequence). This CDR3 spans 18 amino acids. The J segment lost 2 bases and the V segment lost 5 bases, leaving 12 bases of the junction unmatched. In DNA form, the CDR3 reads TGTGCCAGTAGTTCGCTCCTGGGGACTAGCGAGGCCTACAATGAGCAGTTCTTC. Its translation is CASSSLLGTSEAYNEQFF.

The chain recombines TRBV30 with TRBJ1-2, with 7 bases identical to TRBD1. This CDR3 spans 13 amino acids. Looked up from germline, CDR1 is GTSNPN and CDR2 is SVGIG (reference sequence). Losses at the gene ends were 4 bases for V and 4 bases for J; bases not matched to a gene: 6. The CDR3 DNA follows: TGTGCCTGGAAACTCAGGGGGACCTATGGCTACACCTTC. Protein: CAWKLRGTYGYTF. Full variable domain (rest looked up from reference TRBV30 and TRBJ1-2): SQTIHQWPATLVQPVGSPLSLECTVEGTSNPNLYWYRQAAGRGLQLLFYSVGIGQISSEVPQNLSASRPQDRQFILSSKKLLLSDSGFYLCAWKLRGTYGYTFGSGTRLTVV.

The chain joins TRBV30 to TRBJ1-2; the D is unclear. CDR1 and CDR2 from the germline V gene are GTSNPN and SVGIG (reference sequence). V shed 4 bases and J shed 3 bases, with 9 bases lying between them. The CDR3 length is 12 residues. CDR3 sequence (DNA): TGTGCCTGGATGGGCAGTTACTATGGCTACACCTTC. It specifies CAWMGSYYGYTF.

The chain carries TRBV30 and TRBJ1-6; D is possibly TRBD1 (5 bases). Per the germline V gene, CDR1 is GTSNPN and CDR2 is SVGIG (reference sequence). V was pared by 5 bases and J by 5 bases, with 16 bases between. The CDR3 is 15 residues long. The CDR3, as DNA: TGTGCCTGGTCCCCCGACGCAGGGAATAATTCACCCCTCCACTTT. Its translation: CAWSPDAGNNSPLHF.

A few counts support this clone. V gene TRBV25-1 combines with J gene TRBJ1-2; TRBD1 aligns across 9 bases. Trimming removed 5 bases from V and 8 bases from J; junction bases left unmatched: 9. CDR3 length equals 14 residues. In germline, CDR1 is MGHDK, CDR2 SYGVNS. The CDR3 nucleotides are TGTGCCAGCAGTACCTTACAGGGGGCTGGGGGCTACACCTTC. As protein: CASSTLQGAGGYTF.

This rearrangement joins TRBV30 to TRBJ1-1, with unresolved D. The V end was cut by 5 bases, the J end by 3 bases, with 7 bases between. Germline V gives CDR1 GTSNPN, CDR2 SVGIG (reference sequence). This CDR3 has 11 amino acids. The CDR3 region is CAWRYDTEAFF. The CDR3, as DNA: TGTGCCTGGCGCTACGACACTGAAGCTTTCTTT.

This chain links TRBV12-5 with TRBJ2-2; tentatively, D is TRBD1 (6 bases). The CDR3 loop spans 16 amino acids. Trimming cost V 1 base and J 2 bases, with 11 bases left between them. The V gene's germline CDR1 is LGHNT and CDR2 FRNRAP. CDR3 nucleotides: TGTGCTAGTGGTTTGGACGGGACAACCAACACCGGGGAGCTGTTTTTT. Translated, it gives CASGLDGTTNTGELFF.

The chain carries TRBV15 and TRBJ2-5; 7 bases are a match to TRBD1. The CDR3 covers 14 residues. Germline V gene lookup returns CDR1 LNHNV and CDR2 YYDKDF (reference sequence). The V gene end was trimmed by 2 bases and the J gene end by 2 bases; junction bases not matched to a gene: 2. CDR3 protein: CATSRSGQQETQYF. CDR3 nucleotides: TGTGCCACCAGCAGATCGGGACAGCAAGAGACCCAGTACTTC.

The chain is built from TRBV27 and TRBJ2-5; D is unresolved. The CDR3 is 13 residues long. Trimming removed 6 bases at V and 1 base at J, with 9 bases between. Per germline, CDR1 MNHEY and CDR2 SMNVEV (reference sequence). The CDR3 loop is CASSMRIQETQYF. The CDR3, as DNA: TGTGCCAGCAGCATGCGGATCCAAGAGACCCAGTACTTC.

V and J are TRBV29-1 and TRBJ1-1, with D unclear. Germline-derived CDR1 and CDR2 are SQVTM and ANQGSEA. V was trimmed by 5 bases and J by 5 bases, leaving 9 bases between them. This CDR3 is built from 11 residues. The CDR3 sequence is CSVPSSTEAFF. The CDR3 DNA follows: TGCAGCGTTCCCTCTAGTACTGAAGCTTTCTTT.

This clone occurred a few times. The chain uses TRBV2 and TRBJ2-3; D is unresolved. The CDR3 sequence is 11 residues long. Trimming shortened V by 4 bases and J by 5 bases, and 4 bases separated the two germline ends. Germline CDR1 reads SNHLY; CDR2 reads FYNNEI. Written as DNA, the CDR3 is TGTGCCAGCAGTGGTCAAGATACGCAGTATTTT. Its translation: CASSGQDTQYF.

CDR3 DNA: TGTGCCAGCAGTTTATTAGCGGCCTCCTACAATGAGCAGTTCTTC. It translates to CASSLLAASYNEQFF. The rearrangement joins TRBV27 to TRBJ2-1; tentatively, D is TRBD2 (6 bases). Looked up from germline, CDR1 is MNHEY and CDR2 is SMNVEV (reference sequence). Between the trimmed V and J ends, which lost 1 base and 0 bases, there was a span of 7 bases. This CDR3 comprises 15 residues.

The rearrangement uses TRBV7-9 and TRBJ2-3; 9 nucleotides match TRBD2. Germline V lookup: CDR1 SEHNR, CDR2 FQNEAQ (reference sequence). The length of the CDR3 is 16 residues. V shed 5 bases, J shed 0 bases, and the junction held 6 bases outside the gene matches. CDR3 loop: CASSERLADSTDTQYF. CDR3 nucleotides: TGTGCCAGCAGCGAGCGACTAGCGGATAGCACAGATACGCAGTATTTT.

The CDR3 protein is CASSQTRGKVYEQFF. Here the CDR3 DNA reads TGTGCCAGCAGCCAAACTAGGGGAAAAGTCTATGAGCAGTTCTTC. The chain recombines TRBV16 with TRBJ2-1; D assignment may be TRBD1 or TRBD2 (5 bases each). This CDR3 spans 15 amino acids. V lost 2 bases, J lost 8 bases, and 16 bases lay in between. Per the germline V gene, CDR1 is KGHSY and CDR2 is FQNENV.

The V call is TRBV7-9, the J call TRBJ1-2, with D uncertain. With 1 base removed from V and 6 bases from J, the gap between germline ends came to 9 bases. CDR3 length equals 13 residues. The germline V gene encodes CDR1 SEHNR and CDR2 FQNEAQ (reference sequence). The CDR3 region is CASSLDSSHGYTF. The CDR3 DNA reads as TGTGCCAGCAGCTTAGACAGTTCTCATGGCTACACCTTC.

The chain carries TRBV13 and TRBJ2-4; D might be TRBD1 (5 bases). In germline, CDR1 is PRHDT, CDR2 FYEKMQ (reference sequence). CDR3 size: 15 residues. The V and J ends lost 5 bases and 0 bases respectively, with 11 bases between them. Written as DNA, the CDR3 is TGTGCCAGCAGCCAGCAGGGCCTAGCCAAAAACATTCAGTACTTC. Its protein product is CASSQQGLAKNIQYF.

This clone was found a few times. The chain has TRBV6-5 and TRBJ1-2; 7 positions agree with TRBD1. The CDR3 runs to 12 residues. Trimming took 4 bases from V and 4 from J; bases not matched to a gene: 0. CDR1 is MNHEY, CDR2 SVGAGI, per germline. As DNA, the CDR3 is TGTGCCAGCAGTTGGGACAGCTATGGCTACACCTTC. Translated, it gives CASSWDSYGYTF.

This chain joins TRBV30 and TRBJ1-2, with 8 nucleotides matching TRBD1. This CDR3 has 10 amino acids. V trimming: 7 bases; J trimming: 6 bases; junction bases outside the gene matches: 1. In germline, CDR1 is GTSNPN, CDR2 SVGIG (reference sequence). The CDR3 DNA follows: TGTGCCTACAGGGGGAATGGCTACACCTTC. Translated: CAYRGNGYTF.

The V and J genes are TRBV30 and TRBJ1-1; possible D gene TRBD1, 5 bases. This CDR3 comprises 14 residues. CDR1 is GTSNPN, CDR2 SVGIG, per germline (reference sequence). The germline V and J ends were trimmed by 0 bases and 3 bases, with 11 bases remaining between them. CDR3: CAWSVKGGDTEAFF. CDR3 DNA sequence: TGTGCCTGGAGTGTTAAGGGAGGGGACACTGAAGCTTTCTTT.

The rearrangement joins TRBV4-1 to TRBJ1-1; D uncertain. This CDR3 region has 14 residues. Germline V CDR1 and CDR2: MGHRA, YSYEKL. The V end lost 0 bases, the J end lost 5 bases, and 10 bases lay between the germline ends. The CDR3 loop reads CASSQEGGKTEAFF. The CDR3 region has the DNA TGCGCCAGCAGCCAAGAAGGCGGGAAAACTGAAGCTTTCTTT.